This record looks at one TCR beta chain sequence and its context. Its antigen is unknown. The sample is drawn from a study of post-analysis software for immune sequencing data. General observations from the study: A handful of TRBV segments occurring more often in patients than controls included TRBV5-6, TRBV5-1 and TRBV20-1. Batch-matched samples strongly co-clustered by F measure. Diversity measured as normalized Chao1 was significantly lower in multiple sclerosis patients than in controls.

Prepared libraries of TCR beta cDNA carried unique molecular identifiers. T cells numbering roughly 0.85 to 11 million gave rise to some 520,000 cDNA molecules. TCRdb re-derived calls from the PCR reads in MiXCR, one entry per CDR3 protein. The sample carries fewer than 700,000 distinct CDR3 sequences, about 40% recorded once. Trimming at V came to 8 bases and at J to 1 base, leaving 4 bases not matched to a gene. CDR3 length: 14 amino acids. CDR1 and CDR2 (germline): SQVTM, ANQGSEA. This receptor was taken from a girl between 10 and 17 years old with multiple sclerosis. The sample consisted of blood. The chain uses TRBV29-1 and TRBJ2-2, with 10 bases that match TRBD1. The CDR3 sequence is CSTGQGVNTGELFF. The CDR3 nucleotides read TGCAGCACTGGACAGGGGGTGAACACCGGGGAGCTGTTTTTT.